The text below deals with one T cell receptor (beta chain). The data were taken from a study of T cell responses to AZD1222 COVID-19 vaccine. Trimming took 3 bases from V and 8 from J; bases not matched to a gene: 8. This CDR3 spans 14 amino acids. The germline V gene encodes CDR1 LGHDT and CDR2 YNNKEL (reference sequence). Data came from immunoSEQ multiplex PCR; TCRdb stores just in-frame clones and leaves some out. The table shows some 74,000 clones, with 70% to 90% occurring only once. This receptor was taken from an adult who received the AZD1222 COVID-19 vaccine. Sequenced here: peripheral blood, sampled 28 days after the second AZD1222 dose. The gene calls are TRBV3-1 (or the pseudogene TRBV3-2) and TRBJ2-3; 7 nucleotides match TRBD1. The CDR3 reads CASSQRLTGLTQYF. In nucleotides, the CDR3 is TGTGCCAGCAGCCAGAGATTGACAGGGCTTACGCAGTATTTT.